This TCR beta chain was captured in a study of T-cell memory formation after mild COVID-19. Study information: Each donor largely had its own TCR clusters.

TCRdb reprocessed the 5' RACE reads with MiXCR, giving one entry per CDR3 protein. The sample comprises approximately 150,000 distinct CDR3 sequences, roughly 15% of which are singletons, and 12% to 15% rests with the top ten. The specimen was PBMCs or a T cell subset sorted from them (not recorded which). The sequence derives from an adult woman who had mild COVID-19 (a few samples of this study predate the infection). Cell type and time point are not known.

The CDR3 protein is CASSLGGRDGELFF. The CDR3 nucleotides read TGTGCCAGCAGTTTAGGCGGTCGTGACGGGGAGCTGTTTTTT. The gene calls are TRBV12-3 or TRBV12-4 and TRBJ2-2; D ambiguous. V was clipped by 1 base and J by 7 bases, with 10 bases between them. This CDR3 spans 14 amino acids.